This entry is about one T cell receptor beta chain. Its antigen is as yet unknown. V lost 3 bases to trimming and J lost 5 bases; unmatched junction nucleotides: 4. CDR3 length: 15 amino acids. CDR1 MNHEY and CDR2 SMNVEV come from the germline V gene (reference sequence). The entry originates in a study of shared clonotypes between healthy human individuals. Regarding the study as a whole: It was the few donors that limited the genetic and exposure-history diversity represented. Naive CD4 clonotypes overlapped across a few donors at around 5%. The study generally estimated greater richness for naive than memory subsets.

Sequenced by immunoSEQ multiplex PCR; TCRdb stores in-frame clones only, minus some. The sample carries about 2.1 million clones, around 95% recorded once. The naive CD8 fraction comprised CD45RO-negative cells positively selected for CCR7 and excluded terminally differentiated effector memory CD45RA+ cells. Study donors comprised healthy, HIV-negative adults devoid of recent acute infection or vaccination. The chain carries TRBV27 and TRBJ2-1, with 10 bases that match TRBD2. The specimen was naive CD8+ T cells from PBMCs. The TCR originated in a man between 18 and 35 years old in good health. Some clones in this sample may be carry-over from other donors' samples. The CDR3 spells CASSFGLADDNEQFF. The CDR3 DNA reads as TGTGCCAGCAGTTTCGGACTAGCGGATGACAATGAGCAGTTCTTC.